The T cell receptor beta chain described here comes from a study of CD8 T cells in Susac syndrome (dated by TCRdb to about 2019). The study in broad terms: Whether CD8+ T cell activation and differentiation in Susac syndrome was antigen driven was tested using repertoire sequencing. CD8+ T cell repertoire clonality was compared between about a dozen healthy donors, around 14 Susac syndrome patients and around 16 multiple sclerosis patients.

RNA was extracted using the RNeasy kit, and about 0.45 to 1 ug of the RNA was reverse transcribed with random hexamers. The immunoSEQ multiplex PCR assay, covering 54 Vbeta and 13 Jbeta segments, was used to amplify TCR beta CDR3 regions. Bias from PCR amplification was corrected by using a synthetic template baseline for primer optimization and for computational correction. From the authors' description of their analysis: Reads were annotated to V, D and J genes per IMGT and analyzed with immunoSEQ Analyzer, keeping only productive sequences. Clonality was calculated as one minus the Shannon entropy normalized by log2 of the number of productive unique sequences. For each patient and control, public and private clones were evaluated among the 100 most prevalent clones. A clone was defined as Susac-specific if it was absent from the healthy and MS cohorts, from over a thousand published viral clones and from other ImmuneACCESS disease sequences. TCRdb took the public reads, trimmed them with fastp at Q25, ran MiXCR for clone calling and kept in-frame beta chains. Merged by CDR3 protein, the rows form single entries marked with the most common genes and DNA. Clone size and V and J calls follow TCRdb, not the original study. The sample profile shows a few hundred thousand distinct CDR3 sequences; 65% to 90% of them were found once. The top ten constitute roughly 0.21% of the sample.

High-throughput TCR beta sequencing profiled peripheral blood CD8+ and CD4+ T cells from healthy donors, Susac syndrome patients and multiple sclerosis patients. The multiple sclerosis controls were treatment-naive patients who had stable or active relapsing-remitting disease and met the revised McDonald criteria. CD8+ TEMRA cells were enriched by FACS, while bulk CD8+ and CD4+ T cells were purified by magnetic negative isolation. Blood was drawn into EDTA tubes, processed within 24 hours, and PBMCs were isolated by density gradient centrifugation. PBMCs intended for TCR sequencing were cryopreserved in liquid nitrogen and were subsequently thawed in a 37 degrees C water bath. The sorted or isolated CD4+, CD8+ and CD8+ TEMRA cells had a purity of 90% or higher. The germline V gene (reference sequence) sets CDR1 to GTSNPN and CDR2 to SVGIG. V and J are truncated by 1 base and 1 base respectively, leaving an intervening sequence of 13 bases. The CDR3 covers 15 residues, taking in both the cysteine and the phenylalanine. CDR3 DNA is the only sequence kept; it has 45 bases, read in frame from the first base.

The paper's findings and limits, for the study overall: The study acknowledged that relatively few individuals were included in the TCR sequencing and HLA analysis.

On this clonotype: This receptor's antigen is unknown. Base qualities are not at hand, and no much larger clone is one base apart.

In this chain, TRBV30 is recombined with TRBJ1-1; the D segment cannot be called with confidence. The sequence came from a human donor with multiple sclerosis. Sequenced sample: CD8+ T cells from PBMCs. The CDR3 region: CAWSDRYHPNTEAFF. The DNA reads TGTGCCTGGAGTGACAGATATCATCCGAACACTGAAGCTTTCTTT.